These 31 T cell receptor beta chains share one sample of origin, sequenced in a study of T cells in Graves' hyperthyroidism and ophthalmopathy. Regions amplified from RNA transcripts were the TCR beta CDR3 regions. The HTBI primer set served for first-round RT-PCR of the TCR CDR3. One entry per CDR3 protein, called by TCRdb with MiXCR from the multiplex PCR reads. The sample includes about 350,000 distinct CDR3 sequences, over 15% of them seen just once. Sequencing was carried out using blood. The receptors were gathered from a woman aged 40 to 55 with Graves' ophthalmopathy.

This clonotype was observed many times. V is TRBV6-5 and J is TRBJ2-2; no clear D. CDR1 and CDR2 (germline): MNHEY, SVGAGI. V was shortened by 0 bases and J by 6 bases, with 2 bases between the two germline ends. The length of the CDR3 is 12 residues. In DNA form, the CDR3 reads TGTGCCAGCAGTTACTCCCCCGGGGAGCTGTTTTTT. As protein: CASSYSPGELFF.

The chain uses TRBV27 and TRBJ1-2; 10 bases fit TRBD1. This CDR3 has 15 residues. Germline CDR1 and CDR2: MNHEY and SMNVEV (reference sequence). V shed 5 bases and J 7 bases; nucleotides not matched to a gene: 10. CDR3 sequence: CASSPTGTGASGYTF. CDR3 nucleotide sequence: TGTGCCAGCAGTCCTACCGGGACAGGGGCAAGTGGCTACACCTTC.

This clonotype has at least ten counts. This chain uses TRBV28 with TRBJ2-5; 7 bases match TRBD2. The ends lost 5 bases at V and 0 bases at J; junction bases unmatched: 9. The CDR3 has 16 residues. Germline CDR1 MDHEN, CDR2 SYDVKM. This CDR3 reads CASSTSSGTYQETQYF. CDR3 DNA sequence: TGTGCCAGCAGTACCTCAAGCGGGACCTACCAAGAGACCCAGTACTTC.

The sample holds many counts of this clonotype. V and J are TRBV5-1 and TRBJ2-7; weak D call: TRBD2 (6 bases). The CDR3 covers 13 residues. CDR1 is SGHRS and CDR2 is YFSETQ in the germline V gene. Trimming left V 10 bases short and J 2 bases short, with 16 bases between. CDR3 in DNA: TGCGCCTCTCGGGACTCAAATACCTACGAGCAGTACTTC. It yields the protein CASRDSNTYEQYF.

This clonotype was counted ten times or more. The chain uses TRBV2 and TRBJ2-7, with D possibly being TRBD2 (10 bases). This CDR3 spans 19 amino acids. Trimming cost V 6 bases and J 4 bases, with 31 bases left between them. The V gene's germline CDR1 is SNHLY and CDR2 FYNNEI. The DNA for the CDR3 is TGTGCCAGCAGGATGGGAGTACAGGGGGCAGCGGGAGGGCCGTACGAGCAGTACTTC. This encodes CASRMGVQGAAGGPYEQYF. The complete variable domain, with remaining parts taken from reference TRBV2 and TRBJ2-7, reads EPEVTQTPSHQVTQMGQEVILRCVPISNHLYFYWYRQILGQKVEFLVSFYNNEISEKSEIFDDQFSVERPDGSNFTLKIRSTKLEDSAMYFCASRMGVQGAAGGPYEQYFGPGTRLTVT.

This clonotype was detected many times. The V gene is TRBV6-1, the J gene TRBJ1-1, with 8 bases that match TRBD1. Germline-derived CDR1 and CDR2 are MNHNS and SASEGT. The trim removed 5 bases at V and 13 bases at J, leaving 12 bases unmatched. This CDR3 contains 13 residues. The CDR3, as DNA: TGTGCCAGCAGTCCGGACCCTGGACAGGGTGATTTCTTT. Amino acid sequence: CASSPDPGQGDFF.

This clonotype was picked up many times. The rearrangement links TRBV10-1 to TRBJ1-5; TRBD1 is a possible D gene (5 bases). Germline CDR1 reads WNHNN; CDR2 reads SYGVQD (reference sequence). This CDR3 has 13 residues. Trimming stripped 5 bases from V and 5 bases from J, with 10 bases between. The CDR3 DNA sequence: TGCGCCAGCAGTCGGGACGGCGATCAGCCCCAGCATTTT. It codes for CASSRDGDQPQHF.

This clonotype was recorded at least ten times. The rearrangement uses TRBV7-2 and TRBJ1-2; D call uncertain. With 1 base removed from V and 7 bases from J, the gap between germline ends came to 13 bases. The V gene's germline CDR1 is SGHTA and CDR2 FQGNSA. CDR3 length: 14 amino acids. The chain's CDR3 is CASSLETGGRGYTF. In DNA form, the CDR3 reads TGTGCCAGCAGCTTAGAGACGGGAGGTCGTGGCTACACCTTC. Filled out from reference TRBV7-2 and TRBJ1-2, the complete variable domain reads GAGVSQSPSNKVTEKGKDVELRCDPISGHTALYWYRQSLGQGLEFLIYFQGNSAPDKSGLPSDRFSAERTGGSVSTLTIQRTQQEDSAVYLCASSLETGGRGYTFGSGTRLTVV.

This clonotype was counted ten times or more. This rearrangement joins TRBV6-2 or TRBV6-3 to TRBJ2-7, with TRBD2 identical over 10 bases. Germline V gene sequence: CDR1 MNHEY, CDR2 SVGEGT. The CDR3 covers 16 residues. The trim removed 6 bases at V and 6 bases at J, leaving 14 bases unmatched. CDR3: CASRRNTGTSVGEQYF. CDR3 nucleotides: TGTGCCAGCAGACGGAACACCGGGACTAGCGTGGGCGAGCAGTACTTC.

This clonotype was recorded many times. The chain carries TRBV19 and TRBJ1-5; 10 bases align to TRBD1. J gave up 7 bases and V 9 bases, and 9 bases lay outside the gene matches. The CDR3 length is 14 residues. Germline CDR1 LNHDA, CDR2 SQIVND (reference sequence). DNA for the CDR3: TGTGCCAGCAGGTCGGGACAGGGGTTCCAGCCCCAGCATTTT. The encoded protein is CASRSGQGFQPQHF.

The genes are TRBV7-8 and TRBJ2-2; 7 bases fit TRBD2. V trimming: 5 bases; J trimming: 0 bases; junction bases outside the gene matches: 9. CDR1 is SGHVS and CDR2 is FQNEAQ in the germline V gene. This CDR3 has 17 residues. The CDR3 region has the DNA TGTGCCAGCAGCATCCCGGGACTATACACGAACACCGGGGAGCTGTTTTTT. As protein: CASSIPGLYTNTGELFF.

This clonotype has a count of ten or more. The chain has TRBV19 and TRBJ2-2; 7 bases match TRBD1. This CDR3 contains 18 residues. V shed 4 bases, J shed 3 bases, and the junction held 14 bases outside the gene matches. In germline, CDR1 is LNHDA, CDR2 SQIVND (reference sequence). This chain's CDR3 is CASSTRGRGHRDTGELFF. The CDR3 region has the DNA TGTGCCAGTAGTACTAGGGGAAGGGGGCACCGGGACACCGGGGAGCTGTTTTTT.

This clonotype has at least ten counts. The DNA of the CDR3 is TGTGCCAGCAGTGCACGCAGCCCGAACACTGAAGCTTTCTTT. Protein sequence: CASSARSPNTEAFF. The J gene is TRBJ1-1, the V gene TRBV2; D gene unclear. Germline assignment: CDR1 SNHLY and CDR2 FYNNEI. CDR3 length: 14 amino acids. V dropped 4 bases and J dropped 1 base, with 10 bases sitting between them.

This clonotype was detected many times. Written as DNA, the CDR3 is TGTGCCAGTAGTGTTGCGGAGGGATGGGGCAATCAGCCCCAGCATTTT. This encodes CASSVAEGWGNQPQHF. This chain joins TRBV19 and TRBJ1-5; the D is unclear. V lost 5 bases and J 2 bases, leaving 16 bases between the germline ends. CDR3 length: 16 amino acids. Germline V gives CDR1 LNHDA, CDR2 SQIVND (reference sequence). The variable domain in full, completed from reference TRBV19 and TRBJ1-5, reads DGGITQSPKYLFRKEGQNVTLSCEQNLNHDAMYWYRQDPGQGLRLIYYSQIVNDFQKGDIAEGYSVSREKKESFPLTVTSAQKNPTAFYLCASSVAEGWGNQPQHFGDGTRLSIL.

This clonotype came up many times. The chain combines TRBV2 with TRBJ2-7; no definite D call. CDR3 size: 16 residues. Trimming removed 4 bases at V and 3 bases at J, with 19 bases between. Germline values: CDR1 SNHLY, CDR2 FYNNEI. The CDR3 DNA reads TGTGCCAGCAGTGGTGTGTGGGAAAATAGCTTCTACGAGCAGTACTTC. This sequence encodes CASSGVWENSFYEQYF.

This clonotype was seen at least ten times. This chain joins TRBV6-2 or TRBV6-3 and TRBJ1-5; a possible D gene is TRBD1 (6 bases). V lost 7 bases and J lost 2, with 18 bases in between. From germline, CDR1 is MNHEY and CDR2 SVGEGT. This CDR3 is 16 amino acids long. This CDR3 reads CASTEGPGHRNQPQHF. The CDR3 nucleotides read TGTGCCAGCACCGAAGGACCGGGACACCGCAATCAGCCCCAGCATTTT.

The sample holds many counts of this clonotype. The CDR3 DNA reads TGTGCCAGCAGTCCCCCGGGACAGTTACTGAACACTGAAGCTTTCTTT. Its translation: CASSPPGQLLNTEAFF. V is TRBV12-3 or TRBV12-4 and J is TRBJ1-1; 7 bases agree with TRBD1. J lost 0 bases, V lost 5 bases, and 9 bases had no gene match. The CDR3 contains 16 residues.

Ten or more counts support this clonotype. The chain couples TRBV20-1 to TRBJ2-7, with 10 bases aligning to TRBD2. Germline V gives CDR1 DFQATT, CDR2 SNEGSKA (reference sequence). After removal of 6 bases from V and 2 bases from J, the junction contained 4 bases not matched to a gene. The CDR3 length is 13 residues. The CDR3 spells CSAPSGRAYEQYF. Here the CDR3 DNA reads TGCAGTGCCCCGAGCGGGAGGGCCTACGAGCAGTACTTC.

Of note for this clonotype: Relative to the germline gene, one junction end is altered; a read error may explain this. The chain has TRBV4-1 and TRBJ2-7; TRBD1 aligns across 9 bases. The CDR3 is 14 amino acids. CDR1 and CDR2 (germline): MGHRA, YSYEKL. The CDR3: CASSHPGQGNEQYF. The CDR3 DNA is TGTGCCAGCAGCCACCCGGGACAGGGAAACGAGCAGTACTTC.

Ten or more counts support this clonotype. This chain joins TRBV28 and TRBJ1-1; 8 nucleotides line up with TRBD1. Germline values: CDR1 MDHEN, CDR2 SYDVKM. The length of the CDR3 is 16 residues. V gave up 7 bases and J gave up 0 bases; unmatched junction bases: 10. CDR3: CASINQGAGLNTEAFF. For the CDR3, the DNA is TGTGCCAGCATAAATCAGGGGGCCGGGCTGAACACTGAAGCTTTCTTT.

This chain uses TRBV6-1 with TRBJ2-7, with 11 bases that match TRBD2. Looked up from germline, CDR1 is MNHNS and CDR2 is SASEGT. Trimming cost V 4 bases and J 5 bases; bases outside gene matches: 10. The CDR3 consists of 16 residues. The chain's CDR3 is CASSGVTSGSFDEQYF. Written as DNA, the CDR3 is TGTGCCAGCAGTGGAGTTACTAGCGGGAGTTTCGACGAGCAGTACTTC.

The gene calls are TRBV5-1 and TRBJ1-1; D is ambiguous. The CDR3 consists of 13 residues. CDR1 is SGHRS, CDR2 YFSETQ, per germline. V lost 5 bases and J 7 bases, leaving 15 bases between the germline ends. This CDR3 is CASRPPGRDEAFF. The DNA of the CDR3 is TGCGCCAGCAGGCCCCCGGGCCGGGATGAAGCTTTCTTT.

This clonotype showed up just a few times. The chain employs TRBV4-3 and TRBJ2-7, with D tentatively TRBD1 (6 bases). The CDR3 totals 16 residues. Germline loops: CDR1 LGHNA, CDR2 YSLEER. The germline V and J ends were trimmed by 0 bases and 3 bases, with 15 bases remaining between them. For the CDR3, the DNA is TGCGCCAGCAGCCAAGATTGGGCGGACAGAGGCTACGAGCAGTACTTC. Its protein is CASSQDWADRGYEQYF.

This clonotype was observed at least ten times. The J gene is TRBJ2-5, the V gene TRBV6-2 or TRBV6-3; no clear D. The CDR3 consists of 14 residues. In germline, CDR1 is MNHEY, CDR2 SVGEGT. V gave up 7 bases and J gave up 0 bases, with 12 bases separating them. The CDR3: CASTRTEYQETQYF. CDR3 nucleotide sequence: TGTGCCAGCACAAGGACGGAGTACCAAGAGACCCAGTACTTC.

The rearrangement uses TRBV15 and TRBJ2-5; TRBD2 agrees at 8 bases. The junction had 6 bases not matched to a gene; V was cut back by 3 bases and J by 3 bases. Looked up from germline, CDR1 is LNHNV and CDR2 is YYDKDF (reference sequence). The CDR3 totals 15 residues. The CDR3 spells CATSSRSGIKETQYF. The DNA of the CDR3 is TGTGCCACCAGCAGCCGTAGCGGGATAAAAGAGACCCAGTACTTC.

Ten or more counts support this clonotype. The conserved final phenylalanine or tryptophan is absent from the CDR3, which likely points to a read error. V gene TRBV7-9 combines with J gene TRBJ1-2, with unresolved D. CDR3 length: 12 residues. Germline CDR1 reads SEHNR; CDR2 reads FQNEAQ (reference sequence). Trimming shortened V by 5 bases and J by 4 bases, and 8 bases separated the two germline ends. CDR3 sequence: CASSDGGYGYTL. The CDR3 region has the DNA TGTGCCAGCAGCGACGGTGGCTATGGCTACACCCTC.

The chain uses TRBV6-2 or TRBV6-3 and TRBJ2-7; 7 nucleotides match TRBD2. This CDR3 is built from 17 residues. With 0 bases clipped from V and 3 bases from J, the junction kept 11 bases outside the gene matches. CDR1 and CDR2 from the germline V gene are MNHEY and SVGEGT. The chain's CDR3 is CASSYSSRNGDYYEQYF. CDR3 bases: TGTGCCAGCAGTTACTCGAGTAGAAATGGGGACTACTACGAGCAGTACTTC.

This clonotype was seen ten or more times. A read error may produce the germline difference seen at one junction end. The V and J genes are TRBV7-2 and TRBJ2-5; 9 bases fit TRBD2. The germline CDR1 and CDR2 sequences are SGHTA and FQGNSA. CDR3 length equals 15 residues. The CDR3 coding sequence is TGTGCCAGCAGCCTAGCGGGGCATATCCAAGAGACCCAGTACTTC. This encodes CASSLAGHIQETQYF.

This clonotype was recorded at least ten times. The gene calls are TRBV20-1 and TRBJ2-5, with 9 bases aligning to TRBD2. The length of the CDR3 is 15 residues. Germline CDR1 and CDR2: DFQATT and SNEGSKA (reference sequence). V was pared by 5 bases and J by 5 bases, with 12 bases of the junction left unmatched. CDR3 DNA: TGCAGTGCTTCTCTAGCGGGAAGGGGACGGGAGACCCAGTACTTC. This sequence encodes CSASLAGRGRETQYF.

This clonotype was seen at least ten times. The chain joins TRBV20-1 to TRBJ2-6; D unresolved. V lost 4 bases and J lost 0, with 13 bases in between. In germline, CDR1 is DFQATT, CDR2 SNEGSKA (reference sequence). The CDR3 is 16 amino acids. CDR3 sequence reads: CSAKATESSGANVLTF. The CDR3 bases are TGCAGTGCTAAGGCTACGGAAAGCTCTGGGGCCAACGTCCTGACTTTC.

The table lists this clonotype with many counts. This chain uses TRBV6-5 with TRBJ1-2; weak D call: TRBD1 (5 bases). The CDR3 contains 13 residues. The V and J ends lost 5 bases and 2 bases respectively, with 9 bases between them. Germline CDR1 reads MNHEY; CDR2 reads SVGAGI. CDR3 bases: TGTGCCAGCAGTCCGCAGGGAAACTATGGCTACACCTTC. This sequence encodes CASSPQGNYGYTF.